The next 6 T cell receptor beta chains were all read from a single sample in a study of shared clonotypes between healthy human individuals (dated by TCRdb to 2020 to 2021). CD8 naive samples consisted of CD45RO-negative cells that were positively selected for CCR7, yielding a CD45RA+CCR7+ population without TemRA cells. The library was made by the immunoSEQ multiplex PCR assay. Held by TCRdb, this immuneACCESS table contains in-frame sequences only and omits some clones. Under half of the omission traces to an unresolved V gene where checked; the cause of the rest is unknown. A total of some 2,000,000 clones appear in this sample, about 94% of them only once. Around 1.1% of the sample belongs to the ten largest clones. Material: naive CD8+ T cells sorted from blood. The cell subset or site label here, explained by the study, means: CD45RA+CCR7+. These receptors all stem from a young man in good health.

This chain joins TRBV5-6 and TRBJ1-4; a possible D gene is TRBD1 (5 bases). Germline V gene data show CDR1 as SGHDT and CDR2 as YYEEEE. The V end was cut by 9 bases, the J end by 8 bases, with 17 bases between. The CDR3 totals 13 residues. The CDR3 coding sequence is TGTGCCACCTTAAAAGGGGACGGGGAAAAACTGTTTTTT. This gives the protein CATLKGDGEKLFF.

The J gene is TRBJ2-7, the V gene TRBV30; possibly TRBD1 or TRBD2 for D (5 bases each). The CDR3 sequence is 13 residues long. Per germline, CDR1 GTSNPN and CDR2 SVGIG (reference sequence). V shed 1 base and J shed 3 bases, with 10 bases lying between them. CDR3: CAWSGGSGYEQYF. CDR3 nucleotides: TGTGCCTGGAGTGGGGGGTCTGGCTACGAGCAGTACTTC.

This rearrangement joins TRBV30 to TRBJ2-3, with TRBD2 matching 8 bases. V lost 4 bases to trimming and J lost 4 bases; unmatched junction nucleotides: 10. Germline lookup yields CDR1 GTSNPN and CDR2 SVGIG (reference sequence). This CDR3 region has 15 residues. The CDR3 here is CAWTVSGGLPDTQYF. Written as DNA, the CDR3 is TGTGCCTGGACTGTGTCGGGGGGGCTCCCAGATACGCAGTATTTT. Together with reference TRBV30 and TRBJ2-3, the CDR3 gives the full variable domain: SQTIHQWPATLVQPVGSPLSLECTVEGTSNPNLYWYRQAAGRGLQLLFYSVGIGQISSEVPQNLSASRPQDRQFILSSKKLLLSDSGFYLCAWTVSGGLPDTQYFGPGTRLTVL.

The chain combines TRBV4-1 with TRBJ1-2; 12 bases align to TRBD1. The CDR3 is 15 residues long. The V gene's germline CDR1 is MGHRA and CDR2 YSYEKL. Trimming at V came to 3 bases and at J to 5 bases, leaving 4 bases not matched to a gene. In DNA, the CDR3 is TGCGCCAGCAGCCAGAGGGACAGGGGGCCTTATGGCTACACCTTC. Amino acids: CASSQRDRGPYGYTF.

The chain recombines TRBV27 with TRBJ2-1; possibly TRBD2 for D (7 bases). CDR3 length: 20 residues. V shed 4 bases and J shed 4 bases, with 29 bases lying between them. Germline-derived CDR1 and CDR2 are MNHEY and SMNVEV (reference sequence). This chain's CDR3 is CASSSDRNPAGESVYNEQFF. The CDR3 DNA sequence: TGTGCCAGCAGTTCAGACAGGAATCCGGCGGGAGAGTCGGTATACAATGAGCAGTTCTTC.

A remark on this clone: Other nucleotide sequences from this sample produce the same CDR3. The rearrangement uses TRBV28 and TRBJ1-6; TRBD1 is a possible D gene (6 bases). V lost 4 bases to trimming and J lost 10 bases, with 11 bases between them. The CDR3 has 13 residues. CDR1 is MDHEN and CDR2 is SYDVKM in the germline V gene. In DNA form, the CDR3 reads TGTGCCAGCAGTTCAGGAGGGGGATCACCCCTCCACTTT. Its translation: CASSSGGGSPLHF.